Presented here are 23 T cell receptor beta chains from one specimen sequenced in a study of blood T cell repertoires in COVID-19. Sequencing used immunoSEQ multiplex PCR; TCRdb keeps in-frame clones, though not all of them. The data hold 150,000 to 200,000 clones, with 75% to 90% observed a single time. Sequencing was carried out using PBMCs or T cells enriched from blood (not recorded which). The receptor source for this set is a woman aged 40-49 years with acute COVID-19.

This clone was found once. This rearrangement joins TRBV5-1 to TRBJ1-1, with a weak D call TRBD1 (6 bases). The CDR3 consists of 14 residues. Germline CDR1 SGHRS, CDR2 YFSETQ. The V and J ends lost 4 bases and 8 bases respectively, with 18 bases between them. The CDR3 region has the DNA TGCGCCAGCAGCCCCCAGGGGTTCAGTACGGAAGCTTTCTTT. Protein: CASSPQGFSTEAFF.

As DNA, the CDR3 is TGTGCCGGACTAGCGAACTGGGGCAAGAGCGCAGATACGCAGTATTTT. It encodes CAGLANWGKSADTQYF. The genes are TRBV7-9 and TRBJ2-3; 9 bases align to TRBD2. Trimming took 11 bases from V and 4 from J; bases not matched to a gene: 16. The CDR3 length is 16 residues. CDR1 SEHNR and CDR2 FQNEAQ come from the germline V gene (reference sequence).

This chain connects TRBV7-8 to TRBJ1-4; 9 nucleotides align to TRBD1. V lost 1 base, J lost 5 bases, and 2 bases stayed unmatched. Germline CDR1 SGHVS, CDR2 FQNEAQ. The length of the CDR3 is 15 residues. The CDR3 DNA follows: TGTGCCAGCAGCTTAGTGGGGACAGGGAATGAAAAACTGTTTTTT. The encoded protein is CASSLVGTGNEKLFF.

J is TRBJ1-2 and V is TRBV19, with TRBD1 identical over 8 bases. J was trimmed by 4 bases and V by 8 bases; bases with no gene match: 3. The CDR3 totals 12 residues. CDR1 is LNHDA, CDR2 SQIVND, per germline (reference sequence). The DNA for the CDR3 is TGTGCCAGTCAACAGGGGGGCTATGGCTACACCTTC. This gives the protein CASQQGGYGYTF.

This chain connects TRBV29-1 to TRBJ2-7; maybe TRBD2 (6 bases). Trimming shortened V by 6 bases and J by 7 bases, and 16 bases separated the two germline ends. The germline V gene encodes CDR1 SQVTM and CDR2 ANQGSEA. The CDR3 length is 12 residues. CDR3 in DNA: TGCAGCGTAGGGACTTCCTTACGAGAGCAGTACTTC. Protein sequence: CSVGTSLREQYF.

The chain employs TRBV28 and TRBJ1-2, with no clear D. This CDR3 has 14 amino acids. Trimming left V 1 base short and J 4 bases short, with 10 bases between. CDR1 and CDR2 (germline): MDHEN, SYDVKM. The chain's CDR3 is CASSLSAGGYGYTF. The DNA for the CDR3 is TGTGCCAGCAGTTTATCGGCCGGAGGCTATGGCTACACCTTC.

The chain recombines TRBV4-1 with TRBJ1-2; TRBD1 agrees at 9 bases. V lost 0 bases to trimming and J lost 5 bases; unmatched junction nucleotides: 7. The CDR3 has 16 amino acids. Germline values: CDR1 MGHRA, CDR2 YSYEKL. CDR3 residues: CASSQDLRTGVYGYTF. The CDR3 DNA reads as TGCGCCAGCAGCCAAGACTTAAGGACAGGGGTGTATGGCTACACCTTC.

The CDR3 here is CAWSVLAVSTDTQYF. The CDR3 region has the DNA TGTGCCTGGAGTGTACTGGCGGTTAGCACAGATACGCAGTATTTT. The rearrangement links TRBV30 to TRBJ2-3, with unresolved D. The V and J ends lost 0 bases and 0 bases respectively, with 10 bases between them. Germline V CDR1 and CDR2: GTSNPN, SVGIG (reference sequence). The CDR3 extends over 15 amino acids.

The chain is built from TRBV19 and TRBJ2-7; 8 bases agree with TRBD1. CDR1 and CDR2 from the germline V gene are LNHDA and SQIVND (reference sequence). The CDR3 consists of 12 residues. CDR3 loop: CATGGATYEQYF. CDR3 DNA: TGTGCAACAGGGGGTGCTACCTACGAGCAGTACTTC.

DNA for the CDR3: TGTGCCAGCAGCCCATTGAGCGGGGGCTCTGATACGCAGTATTTT. Translating it yields CASSPLSGGSDTQYF. This chain links TRBV3-1 (or the pseudogene TRBV3-2) with TRBJ2-3, with 8 bases lining up with TRBD2. CDR1 is LGHDT, CDR2 YNNKEL, per germline (reference sequence). The CDR3 contains 15 residues. V trimming: 4 bases; J trimming: 6 bases; junction bases outside the gene matches: 9.

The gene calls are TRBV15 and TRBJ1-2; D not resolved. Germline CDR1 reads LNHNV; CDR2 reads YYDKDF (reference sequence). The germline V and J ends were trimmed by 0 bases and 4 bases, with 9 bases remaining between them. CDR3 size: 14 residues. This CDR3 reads CATSREKAAYGYTF. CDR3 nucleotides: TGTGCCACCAGCAGAGAAAAGGCGGCCTATGGCTACACCTTC.

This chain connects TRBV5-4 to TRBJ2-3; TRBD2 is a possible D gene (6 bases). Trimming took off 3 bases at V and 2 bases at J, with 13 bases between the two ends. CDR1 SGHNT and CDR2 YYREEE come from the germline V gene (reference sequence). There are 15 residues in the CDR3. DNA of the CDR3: TGTGCCAGCAGCTCGGGACTCTCGATCACAGATACGCAGTATTTT. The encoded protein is CASSSGLSITDTQYF.

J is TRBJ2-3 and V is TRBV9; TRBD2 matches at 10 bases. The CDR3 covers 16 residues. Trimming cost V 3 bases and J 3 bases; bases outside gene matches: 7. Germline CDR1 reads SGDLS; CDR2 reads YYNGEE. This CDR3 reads CASSGGLALGTDTQYF. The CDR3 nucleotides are TGTGCCAGCAGCGGGGGACTAGCGCTTGGAACAGATACGCAGTATTTT. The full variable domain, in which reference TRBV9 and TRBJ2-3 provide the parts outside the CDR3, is DSGVTQTPKHLITATGQRVTLRCSPRSGDLSVYWYQQSLDQGLQFLIQYYNGEERAKGNILERFSAQQFPDLHSELNLSSLELGDSALYFCASSGGLALGTDTQYFGPGTRLTVL.

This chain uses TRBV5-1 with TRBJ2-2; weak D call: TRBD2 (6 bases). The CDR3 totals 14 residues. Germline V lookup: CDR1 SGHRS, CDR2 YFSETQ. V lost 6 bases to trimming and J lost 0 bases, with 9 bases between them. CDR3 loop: CASKEGPNTGELFF. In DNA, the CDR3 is TGCGCCAGCAAGGAGGGCCCGAACACCGGGGAGCTGTTTTTT.

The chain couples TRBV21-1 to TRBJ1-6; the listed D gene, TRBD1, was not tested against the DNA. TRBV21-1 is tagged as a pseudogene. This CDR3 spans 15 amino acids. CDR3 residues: CASSKKTGQASPLHF. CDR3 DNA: TGTGCCAGCAGCAAGAAGACAGGGCAGGCTTCACCCCTCCACTTT.

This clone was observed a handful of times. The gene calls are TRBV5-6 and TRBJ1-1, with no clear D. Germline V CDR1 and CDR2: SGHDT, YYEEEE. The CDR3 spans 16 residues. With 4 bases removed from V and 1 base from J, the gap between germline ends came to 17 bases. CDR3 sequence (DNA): TGTGCCAGCAGCCTTCCTGTCACAAGTTCGAACACTGAAGCTTTCTTT. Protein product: CASSLPVTSSNTEAFF.

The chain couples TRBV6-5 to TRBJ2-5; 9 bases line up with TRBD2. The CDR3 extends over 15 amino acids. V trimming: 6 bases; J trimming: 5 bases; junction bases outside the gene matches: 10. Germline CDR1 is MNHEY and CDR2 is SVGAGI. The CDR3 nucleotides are TGTGCCAGCAGAAGTAGCGGGGGACCGGCGGAGACCCAGTACTTC. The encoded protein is CASRSSGGPAETQYF.

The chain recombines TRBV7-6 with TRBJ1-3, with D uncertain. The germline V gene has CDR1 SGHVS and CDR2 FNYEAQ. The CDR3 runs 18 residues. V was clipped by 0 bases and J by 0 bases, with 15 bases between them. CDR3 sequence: CASSLAALDKSSGNTIYF. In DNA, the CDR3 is TGTGCCAGCAGCTTAGCCGCTCTCGACAAGAGCTCTGGAAACACCATATATTTT. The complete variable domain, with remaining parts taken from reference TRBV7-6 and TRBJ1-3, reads GAGVSQSPRYKVTKRGQDVALRCDPISGHVSLYWYRQALGQGPEFLTYFNYEAQQDKSGLPNDRFSAERPEGSISTLTIQRTEQRDSAMYRCASSLAALDKSSGNTIYFGEGSWLTVV.

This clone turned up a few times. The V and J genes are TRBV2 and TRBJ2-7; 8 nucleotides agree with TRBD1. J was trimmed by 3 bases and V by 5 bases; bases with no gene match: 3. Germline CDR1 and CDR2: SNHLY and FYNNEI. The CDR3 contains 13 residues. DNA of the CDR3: TGTGCCAGCAGTTCAGGACAGGGCTACGAGCAGTACTTC. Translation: CASSSGQGYEQYF.

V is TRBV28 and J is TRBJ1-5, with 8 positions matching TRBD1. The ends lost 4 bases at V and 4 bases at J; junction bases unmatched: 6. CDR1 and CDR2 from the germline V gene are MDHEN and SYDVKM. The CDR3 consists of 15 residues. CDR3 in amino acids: CASSYDRGPNQPQHF. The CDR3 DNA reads TGTGCCAGCAGTTATGACAGGGGACCTAATCAGCCCCAGCATTTT.

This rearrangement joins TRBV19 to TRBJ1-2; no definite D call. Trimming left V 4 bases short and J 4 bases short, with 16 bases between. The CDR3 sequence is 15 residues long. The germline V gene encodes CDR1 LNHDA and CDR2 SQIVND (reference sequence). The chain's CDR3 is CASSKSLSASYGYTF. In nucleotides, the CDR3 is TGTGCCAGTAGTAAATCCCTCTCTGCCAGCTATGGCTACACCTTC.

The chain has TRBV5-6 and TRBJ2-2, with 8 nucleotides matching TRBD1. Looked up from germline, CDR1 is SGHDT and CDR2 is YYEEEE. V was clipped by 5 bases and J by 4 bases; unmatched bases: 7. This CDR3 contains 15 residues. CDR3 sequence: CASRIRDRLTGELFF. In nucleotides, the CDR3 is TGTGCCAGCAGGATTAGGGACAGGCTCACCGGGGAGCTGTTTTTT. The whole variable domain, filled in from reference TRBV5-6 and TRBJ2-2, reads DAGVTQSPTHLIKTRGQQVTLRCSPKSGHDTVSWYQQALGQGPQFIFQYYEEEERQRGNFPDRFSGHQFPNYSSELNVNALLLGDSALYLCASRIRDRLTGELFFGEGSRLTVL.

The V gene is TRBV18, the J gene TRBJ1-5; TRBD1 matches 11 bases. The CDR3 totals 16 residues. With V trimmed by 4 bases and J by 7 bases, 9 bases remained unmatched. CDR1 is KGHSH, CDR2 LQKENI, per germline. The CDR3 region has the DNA TGTGCCAGCTCACAAGAGAGGACAGGGGGCCAGCAGCCCCAGCATTTT. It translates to CASSQERTGGQQPQHF. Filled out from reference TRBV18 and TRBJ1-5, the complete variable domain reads NAGVMQNPRHLVRRRGQEARLRCSPMKGHSHVYWYRQLPEEGLKFMVYLQKENIIDESGMPKERFSAEFPKEGPSILRIQQVVRGDSAAYFCASSQERTGGQQPQHFGDGTRLSIL.